Listed below are T cell receptor beta chains from one sample, sequenced in a study of T cells after somatic rescue of genetic block. This table comes from immunoSEQ multiplex PCR, and its TCRdb copy is limited to in-frame clones, with some not included. The data hold approximately 67,000 clones, with roughly nine tenths observed a single time. The sample taken for sequencing was peripheral blood mononuclear cells (PBMCs). The origin of the receptors is a man in his forties or fifties. Each CDR3 is given with its conserved first and last residue. D genes are given only for firm matches. Size tells how often a clone was seen (once, few, many) or the class of an expanded clone, and some rows leave it out.

abundance	j_gene	d_gene	v_gene	len	CDR3nt	CDR3aa
-	TRBJ2-1	-	TRBV11-2	15	TGTGCCAGCAGCTTAATACCTAAGGAGGGGAATGAGCAGTTCTTC	CASSLIPKEGNEQFF
-	TRBJ2-4	TRBD2	TRBV6-1	15	TGTGCCAGCATAACTAGCGGGATTGCCAAAAACATTCAGTACTTC	CASITSGIAKNIQYF
-	TRBJ1-6	TRBD1	TRBV5-1	16	TGCGCCAGCAGCCCCGGACAGGGGTCAGATAATTCACCCCTCCACTTT	CASSPGQGSDNSPLHF
-	TRBJ2-1	TRBD2	TRBV7-2	15	TGTGCCAGCAGTTTAGCGGGCGGACTGGTCAATGAGCAGTTCTTC	CASSLAGGLVNEQFF
-	TRBJ2-5	-	TRBV6-1	16	TGTGCCAGCAGTGGGGGGATACACGAGTACCAAGAGACCCAGTACTTC	CASSGGIHEYQETQYF
-	TRBJ2-1	TRBD2	TRBV23-1	16	TGCGCCAGCAGTCAATGGGGAGCGGGGGTTTACAATGAGCAGTTCTTC	CASSQWGAGVYNEQFF
-	TRBJ1-1	TRBD1	TRBV5-5	15	TGTGCCAGCAGCTTGGCGGGGACAGCGAACACTGAAGCTTTCTTT	CASSLAGTANTEAFF
-	TRBJ2-1	TRBD2	TRBV11-3	15	TGTGCCAGCAGCTTAGGGGGACTAGCGGGAGCCGAGCAGTTCTTC	CASSLGGLAGAEQFF
-	TRBJ2-3	TRBD2	TRBV5-4	15	TGTGCCAGCAGCACACGGACTAGCGGCACAGATACGCAGTATTTT	CASSTRTSGTDTQYF
-	TRBJ1-4	-	TRBV1	19	TGCACCAGCAGCCAAGGGACAACTACCTTGGGTTCAACTAATGAAAAACTGTTTTTT	CTSSQGTTTLGSTNEKLFF
-	TRBJ2-3	-	TRBV10-2	14	TGCGCCAGCAGTGAGACAGGGACTACAGATACGCAGTATTTT	CASSETGTTDTQYF
once	TRBJ2-2	-	TRBV2	15	TGTGCCAGCAGTGAGCAGGGGCGGAACACCGGGGAGCTGTTTTTT	CASSEQGRNTGELFF
-	TRBJ1-1	TRBD1	TRBV27	16	TGTGCCAGCAGTTGGGGGACAGGGGATGGTAACACTGAAGCTTTCTTT	CASSWGTGDGNTEAFF
-	TRBJ2-5	TRBD1	TRBV28	19	TGTGCCAGCAGTTCCAACCAAGGACAGGGGGCGGCTGCCCAAGAGACCCAGTACTTC	CASSSNQGQGAAAQETQYF
-	TRBJ2-7	TRBD1	TRBV10-3	17	TGTGCCATCAGTGAGCTTCTGGGACAGGGGGCTTCCTACGAGCAGTACTTC	CAISELLGQGASYEQYF
-	TRBJ1-5	TRBD1	TRBV6-5	13	TGTGCCAGCAGTTACTCAGGGGGCAAGCCCCAGCATTTT	CASSYSGGKPQHF
-	TRBJ2-1	-	TRBV5-1	15	TGCGCCAGCAGCTTAGGAAGGGGTGACTACAATGAGCAGTTCTTC	CASSLGRGDYNEQFF
-	TRBJ1-5	-	TRBV2	14	TGTGCCAGCCGGAAGGACGGGGGGGTTCAGCCCCAGCATTTT	CASRKDGGVQPQHF
-	TRBJ2-2	-	TRBV18	15	TGTGCCAGCTCCCCGTGGGGAACGAACACCGGGGAGCTGTTTTTT	CASSPWGTNTGELFF
-	TRBJ2-5	TRBD1	TRBV29-1	13	TGCAGCGTGCCGACAGGGATGGGAGAGACCCAGTACTTC	CSVPTGMGETQYF
-	TRBJ1-2	-	TRBV28	15	TGTGCCAGCACCCAGGCAGGGAATAATAACTATGGCTACACCTTC	CASTQAGNNNYGYTF
-	TRBJ1-5	-	TRBV4-3	17	TGCGCCAGCAGCCAAAAGGGCGGCCGAGATAGCAATCAGCCCCAGCATTTT	CASSQKGGRDSNQPQHF
-	TRBJ2-3	TRBD2	TRBV19	20	TGTGCCAGTAGTATATCCCCGACTAGCGGGATCCCCTATAGCACAGATACGCAGTATTTT	CASSISPTSGIPYSTDTQYF
-	TRBJ1-1	-	TRBV6-6	14	TGTGCCAGCAAAAGGGACCGGATTAACACTGAAGCTTTCTTT	CASKRDRINTEAFF
-	TRBJ2-1	TRBD2	TRBV7-2	16	TGTGCCAGCAGCTTAGTCGGGACTTTAGCGGGCGATGAGCAGTTCTTC	CASSLVGTLAGDEQFF
-	TRBJ2-7	TRBD1	TRBV27	15	TGTGCCAGCAGTTTAGTTGGGACAGGGAACTACGAGCAGTACTTC	CASSLVGTGNYEQYF
-	TRBJ2-7	TRBD1	TRBV30	14	TGTGCCTGGAGGGGGACAGGGGGGACCTACGAGCAGTACTTC	CAWRGTGGTYEQYF
-	TRBJ2-5	TRBD2	TRBV5-1	14	TGCGCCAGCAGAGCCGGGACTAGACAAGAGACCCAGTACTTC	CASRAGTRQETQYF
-	TRBJ1-2	-	TRBV10-2	12	TGCGCCAGCAGTGAGTCGGGGCGAGGCTACACCTTC	CASSESGRGYTF
-	TRBJ2-2	-	TRBV30	14	TGTGCCTGGGGGCACGGGACCCCTTCCGGGGAGCTGTTTTTT	CAWGHGTPSGELFF
-	TRBJ2-4	TRBD1	TRBV27	13	TGTGCCAGCAGTCCGGACAGGGAGGACATTCAGTACTTC	CASSPDREDIQYF
-	TRBJ1-2	TRBD1	TRBV2	19	TGTGCCAGCAGTGAGGACAAACAAAGATCGGGACAGGGGGCGTGGGGCTACACCTTC	CASSEDKQRSGQGAWGYTF
-	TRBJ1-5	-	TRBV7-2	15	TGTGCCAGCAGCTTGGCGGTGGGAGGAGGACAGCCCCAGCATTTT	CASSLAVGGGQPQHF
-	TRBJ1-1	-	TRBV11-2	16	TGTGCCAGCAGCTTCCAGCAGGGGCTCGAAGGGGCTGAAGCTTTCTTT	CASSFQQGLEGAEAFF
-	TRBJ1-3	-	TRBV6-5	15	TGTGCCAGCAAACGCAACTGGGGCTCTGGAAACACCATATATTTT	CASKRNWGSGNTIYF
few	TRBJ1-5	-	TRBV6-6	14	TGTGCCAGCAGTTACGGAGGGTCGGCTCAGCCCCAGCATTTT	CASSYGGSAQPQHF
-	TRBJ2-5	TRBD2	TRBV14	18	TGTGCCAGCAGCCAAGAGTCGTCGGTACTAGCGGCACAAGAGACCCAGTACTTC	CASSQESSVLAAQETQYF
-	TRBJ2-3	-	TRBV15	14	TGTGCCACCAGCAGAAATCAGGGCCCAGATACGCAGTATTTT	CATSRNQGPDTQYF
-	TRBJ2-1	-	TRBV7-2	14	TGTGCCAGCAGCTTATTTCCTAGCAACAATGAGCAGTTCTTC	CASSLFPSNNEQFF
-	TRBJ2-5	TRBD1	TRBV7-2	17	TGTGCCAGCAGCTCGATGGGACAGGGGCGAAGACAAGAGACCCAGTACTTC	CASSSMGQGRRQETQYF
-	TRBJ1-1	-	TRBV4-1	14	TGCGCCAGCAGCCAACGAGGACAGTCACCACGCGCTTTCTTT	CASSQRGQSPRAFF
-	TRBJ1-1	-	TRBV18	13	TGTGCCAGCTCAGCGGGATCGGACACTGAAGCTTTCTTT	CASSAGSDTEAFF
-	TRBJ2-3	TRBD2	TRBV7-3	16	TGTGCCAGCAGCTTAAACCAGCGGGGGAGTACAGATACGCAGTATTTT	CASSLNQRGSTDTQYF
-	TRBJ1-4	TRBD1	TRBV15	16	TGTGCCACCAGCAGCCGATGGGACAGCCAGAATGAAAAACTGTTTTTT	CATSSRWDSQNEKLFF
-	TRBJ2-2	-	TRBV5-5	13	TGTGCCAGCAGTCCTCCAGGATGGGGGGAGCTGTTTTTT	CASSPPGWGELFF
-	TRBJ2-7	-	TRBV2	12	TGTGCCAGCAGTGCGAGGGGTTACGAGCAGTACTTC	CASSARGYEQYF